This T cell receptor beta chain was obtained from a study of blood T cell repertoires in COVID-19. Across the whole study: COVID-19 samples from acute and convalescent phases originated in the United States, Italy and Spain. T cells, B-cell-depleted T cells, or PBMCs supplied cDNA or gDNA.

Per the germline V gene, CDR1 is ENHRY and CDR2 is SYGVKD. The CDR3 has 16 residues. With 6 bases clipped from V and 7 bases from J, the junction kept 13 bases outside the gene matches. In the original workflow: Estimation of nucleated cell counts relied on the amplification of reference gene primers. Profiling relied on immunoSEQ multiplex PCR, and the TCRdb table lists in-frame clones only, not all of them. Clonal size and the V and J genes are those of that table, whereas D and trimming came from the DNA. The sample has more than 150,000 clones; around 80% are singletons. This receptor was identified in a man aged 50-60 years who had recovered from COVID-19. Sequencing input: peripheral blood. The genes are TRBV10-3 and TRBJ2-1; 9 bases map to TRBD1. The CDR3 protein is CAIRDAGTGLRNEQFF. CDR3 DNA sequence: TGTGCCATCAGGGATGCCGGGACAGGGTTAAGGAATGAGCAGTTCTTC.